This T cell receptor beta chain was sequenced in a study of beta chain features in type 1 diabetes. Broader study findings: Compared with healthy donors, patients appeared to share more similar naive, central memory and regulatory TCRB repertoires.

Trimming cost V 4 bases and J 0 bases, with 11 bases left between them. The CDR3 runs 15 residues. From germline, CDR1 is SGHRS and CDR2 YFSETQ. CD45RO/CCR7/CD25/CD127/CD95/CD27 staining was used to isolate CD4+ naive, central memory, regulatory and stem cell-like memory cells by sorting. Sorted cells reached over 95% purity in every population. As every portion of the isolated RNA was reverse transcribed, the sequencing read expressed TCRB transcripts. The method was immunoSEQ multiplex PCR; TCRdb's version includes in-frame clones alone and lacks a portion of them. The table shows roughly 250,000 clones, with around 68% occurring only once. Concerning this clone: No antigen is known for it.

The receptor comes from a man aged 25 to 45 in good health. The gene calls are TRBV5-1 and TRBJ2-1; no clear D. The sequenced material came from naive CD4+ T cells from blood. CDR3 region: CASSAGPSSYNEQFF. CDR3 coding DNA: TGCGCCAGCAGCGCCGGACCGAGCTCCTACAATGAGCAGTTCTTC.